This T cell receptor beta chain comes out of a study of cytomegalovirus exposure and HLA in healthy donors. V shed 3 bases and J 16 bases; nucleotides not matched to a gene: 12. The CDR3 consists of 14 residues. The germline V gene has CDR1 SGHAT and CDR2 FQDESV (reference sequence). The primer mix had 60 Vbeta and 13 Jbeta primers. Repertoires were generated with immunoSEQ multiplex PCR, while TCRdb's copy carries only in-frame clones and drops some. In the table there are under 250,000 clones, about 85% of which are singletons. The sample taken for sequencing was PBMCs. The TCR comes from a human donor in good health. This chain joins TRBV11-1 and TRBJ2-1; 10 bases line up with TRBD2. DNA for the CDR3: TGTGCCAGCAGCTTTAAGCGGGAGGGTGGGGTTGTCTTCTTC. Translation: CASSFKREGGVVFF.